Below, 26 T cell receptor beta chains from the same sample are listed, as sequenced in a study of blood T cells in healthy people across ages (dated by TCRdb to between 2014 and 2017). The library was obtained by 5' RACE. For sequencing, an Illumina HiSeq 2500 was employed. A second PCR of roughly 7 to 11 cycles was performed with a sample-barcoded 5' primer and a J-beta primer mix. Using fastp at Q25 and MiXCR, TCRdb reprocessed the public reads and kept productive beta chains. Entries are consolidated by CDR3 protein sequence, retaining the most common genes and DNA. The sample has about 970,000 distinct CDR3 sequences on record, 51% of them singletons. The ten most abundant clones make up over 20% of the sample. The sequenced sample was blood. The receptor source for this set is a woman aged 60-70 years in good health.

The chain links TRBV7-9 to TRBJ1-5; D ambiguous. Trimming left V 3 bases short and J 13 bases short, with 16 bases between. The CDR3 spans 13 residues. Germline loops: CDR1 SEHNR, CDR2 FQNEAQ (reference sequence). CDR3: CASSFSGSTPQHF. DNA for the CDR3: TGTGCCAGCAGCTTTAGTGGGTCGACTCCTCAGCATTTT. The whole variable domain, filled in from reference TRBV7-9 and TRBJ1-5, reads DTGVSQNPRHKITKRGQNVTFRCDPISEHNRLYWYRQTLGQGPEFLTYFQNEAQLEKSRLLSDRFSAERPKGSFSTLEIQRTEQGDSAMYLCASSFSGSTPQHFGDGTRLSIL.

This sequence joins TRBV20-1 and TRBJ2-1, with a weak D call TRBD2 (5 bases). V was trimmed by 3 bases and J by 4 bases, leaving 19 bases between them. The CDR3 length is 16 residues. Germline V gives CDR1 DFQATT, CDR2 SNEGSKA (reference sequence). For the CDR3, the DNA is TGCAGTGCTAGGTCCATAGCTAATCGAGGGTACAATGAGCAGTTCTTC. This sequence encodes CSARSIANRGYNEQFF.

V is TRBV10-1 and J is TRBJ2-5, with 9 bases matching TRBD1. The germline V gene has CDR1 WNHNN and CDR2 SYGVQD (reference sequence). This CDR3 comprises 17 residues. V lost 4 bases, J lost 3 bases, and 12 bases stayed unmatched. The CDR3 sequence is CASSGDRDWGPKETQYF. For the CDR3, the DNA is TGCGCCAGCAGTGGGGACAGGGACTGGGGTCCCAAAGAGACCCAGTACTTC.

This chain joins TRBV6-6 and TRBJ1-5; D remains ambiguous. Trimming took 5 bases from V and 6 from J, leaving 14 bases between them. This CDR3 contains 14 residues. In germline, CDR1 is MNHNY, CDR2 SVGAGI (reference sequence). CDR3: CASSAGFTAQPQHF. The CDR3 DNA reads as TGTGCCAGCAGTGCCGGGTTCACGGCTCAGCCCCAGCATTTT.

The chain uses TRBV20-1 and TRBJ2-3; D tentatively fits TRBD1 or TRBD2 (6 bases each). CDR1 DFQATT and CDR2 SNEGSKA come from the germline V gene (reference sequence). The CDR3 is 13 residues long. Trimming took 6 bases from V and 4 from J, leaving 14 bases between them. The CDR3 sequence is CSASKGGSDTQYF. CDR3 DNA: TGCAGTGCCAGCAAAGGGGGGTCAGATACGCAGTATTTT.

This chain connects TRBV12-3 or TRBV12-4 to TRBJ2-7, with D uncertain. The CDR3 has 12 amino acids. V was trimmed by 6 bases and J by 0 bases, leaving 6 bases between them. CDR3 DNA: TGTGCCAGCAGCAATAGCTCCTACGAGCAGTACTTC. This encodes CASSNSSYEQYF.

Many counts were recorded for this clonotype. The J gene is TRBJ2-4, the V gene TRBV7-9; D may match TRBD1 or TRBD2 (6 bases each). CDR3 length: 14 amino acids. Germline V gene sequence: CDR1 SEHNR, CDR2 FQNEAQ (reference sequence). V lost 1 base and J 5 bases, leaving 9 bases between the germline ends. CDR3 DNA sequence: TGTGCCAGCAGCTTAGTCCGGGGGCAAAACATTCAGTACTTC. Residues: CASSLVRGQNIQYF.

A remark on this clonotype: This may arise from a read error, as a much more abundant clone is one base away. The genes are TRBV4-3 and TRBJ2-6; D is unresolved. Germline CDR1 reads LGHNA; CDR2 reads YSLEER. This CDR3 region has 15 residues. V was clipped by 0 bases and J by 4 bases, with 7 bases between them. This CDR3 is CASSQELYGANVLTF. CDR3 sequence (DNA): TGCGCCAGCAGCCAAGAGTTATACGGGGCCAACGTCCTGACTTTC.

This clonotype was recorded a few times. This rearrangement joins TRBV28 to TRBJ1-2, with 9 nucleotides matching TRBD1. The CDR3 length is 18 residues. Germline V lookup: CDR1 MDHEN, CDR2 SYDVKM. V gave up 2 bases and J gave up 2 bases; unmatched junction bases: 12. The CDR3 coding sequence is TGTGCCAGCAGTTTAGGCACGCCGGGACAGGGAGGGAACTATGGCTACACCTTC. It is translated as CASSLGTPGQGGNYGYTF.

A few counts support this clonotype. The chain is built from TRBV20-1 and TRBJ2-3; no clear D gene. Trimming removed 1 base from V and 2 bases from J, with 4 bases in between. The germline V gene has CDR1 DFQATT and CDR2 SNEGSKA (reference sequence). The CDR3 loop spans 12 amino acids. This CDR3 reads CSARVYTDTQYF. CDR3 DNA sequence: TGCAGTGCTAGAGTGTACACAGATACGCAGTATTTT.

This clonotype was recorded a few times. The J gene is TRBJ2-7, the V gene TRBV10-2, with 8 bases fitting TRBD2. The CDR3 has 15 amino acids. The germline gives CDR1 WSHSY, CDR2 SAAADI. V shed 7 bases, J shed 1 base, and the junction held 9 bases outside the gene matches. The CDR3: CASMTTGRGSYEQYF. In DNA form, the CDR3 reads TGCGCCAGCATGACGACCGGGAGGGGGTCCTACGAGCAGTACTTC.

Here the CDR3 reads CASLRRSGSSPETQYF. The CDR3 DNA reads as TGTGCCAGCCTCAGGCGCAGCGGGAGTAGCCCAGAGACCCAGTACTTC. This chain joins TRBV6-6 and TRBJ2-5, with TRBD2 identical over 8 bases. V gave up 8 bases and J gave up 4 bases; unmatched junction bases: 15. Germline V CDR1 and CDR2: MNHNY, SVGAGI (reference sequence). The CDR3 consists of 16 residues.

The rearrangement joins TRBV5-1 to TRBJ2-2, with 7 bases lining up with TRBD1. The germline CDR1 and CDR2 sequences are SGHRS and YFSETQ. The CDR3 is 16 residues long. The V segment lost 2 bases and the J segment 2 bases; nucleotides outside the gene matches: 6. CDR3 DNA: TGCGCCAGCAGCTTAGAGGGGGCGAGAAACACCGGGGAGCTGTTTTTT. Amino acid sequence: CASSLEGARNTGELFF.

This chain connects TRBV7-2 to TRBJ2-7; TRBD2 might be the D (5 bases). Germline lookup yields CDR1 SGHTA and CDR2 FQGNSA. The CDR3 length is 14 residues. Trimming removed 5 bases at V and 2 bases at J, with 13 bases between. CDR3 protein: CASSRELDPYEQYF. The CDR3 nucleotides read TGTGCCAGCAGCCGAGAACTAGACCCCTACGAGCAGTACTTC.

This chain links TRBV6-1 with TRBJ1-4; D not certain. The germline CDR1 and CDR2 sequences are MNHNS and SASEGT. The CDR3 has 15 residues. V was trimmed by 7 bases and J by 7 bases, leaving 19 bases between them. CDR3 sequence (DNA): TGTGCCAGCAAAAGGCCGAAGGGTTGGACTGAAAAACTGTTTTTT. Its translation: CASKRPKGWTEKLFF.

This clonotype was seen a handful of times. The CDR3 is CAISEPDSSYEQYF. The CDR3 DNA is TGTGCCATCAGTGAACCGGACAGCTCCTACGAGCAGTACTTC. The chain is built from TRBV10-3 and TRBJ2-7; a weak D match, TRBD1 (6 bases). V lost 3 bases and J 0 bases, leaving 9 bases between the germline ends. The CDR3 has 14 residues. The germline gives CDR1 ENHRY, CDR2 SYGVKD.

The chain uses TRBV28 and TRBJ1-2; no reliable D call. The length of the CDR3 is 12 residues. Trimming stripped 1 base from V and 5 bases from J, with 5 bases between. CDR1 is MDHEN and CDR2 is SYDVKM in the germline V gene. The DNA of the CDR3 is TGTGCCAGCAGTTTATACCTTTATGGCTACACCTTC. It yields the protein CASSLYLYGYTF.

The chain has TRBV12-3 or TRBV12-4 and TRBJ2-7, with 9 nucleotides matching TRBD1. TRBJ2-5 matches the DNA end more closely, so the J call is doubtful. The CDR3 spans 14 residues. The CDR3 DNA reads TGTGCCAGCAGTGTTGCGACAGGGGGGGAGACCCAGTACTTC. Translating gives CASSVATGGETQYF.

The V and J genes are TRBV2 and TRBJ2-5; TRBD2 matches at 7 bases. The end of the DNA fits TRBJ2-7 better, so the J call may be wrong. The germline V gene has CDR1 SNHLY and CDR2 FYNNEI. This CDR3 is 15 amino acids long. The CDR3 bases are TGTGCCAGCGGGGGTCGGGCAGGGAGGGACTACGAGCAGTACTTC. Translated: CASGGRAGRDYEQYF.

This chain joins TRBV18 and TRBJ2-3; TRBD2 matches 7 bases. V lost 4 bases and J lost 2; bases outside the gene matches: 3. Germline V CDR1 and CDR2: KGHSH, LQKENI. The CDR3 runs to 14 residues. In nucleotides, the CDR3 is TGTGCCAGCTCACGGGACTATTACACAGATACGCAGTATTTT. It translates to CASSRDYYTDTQYF.

CDR3 in amino acids: CASSPEGQGAGGYTF. The CDR3 nucleotides are TGCGCCAGCAGCCCTGAGGGACAGGGGGCAGGTGGCTACACCTTC. This chain connects TRBV5-1 to TRBJ1-2; 12 bases are shared with TRBD1. V was pared by 4 bases and J by 7 bases, with 8 bases of the junction left unmatched. The germline CDR1 and CDR2 sequences are SGHRS and YFSETQ. This CDR3 contains 15 residues.

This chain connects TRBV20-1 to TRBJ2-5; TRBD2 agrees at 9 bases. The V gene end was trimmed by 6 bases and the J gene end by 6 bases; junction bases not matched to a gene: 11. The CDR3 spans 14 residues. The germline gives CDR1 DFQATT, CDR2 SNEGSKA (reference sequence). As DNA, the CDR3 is TGCAGTGCCTTAGCGGGAGCCCTTGGGAAGACCCAGTACTTC. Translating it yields CSALAGALGKTQYF.

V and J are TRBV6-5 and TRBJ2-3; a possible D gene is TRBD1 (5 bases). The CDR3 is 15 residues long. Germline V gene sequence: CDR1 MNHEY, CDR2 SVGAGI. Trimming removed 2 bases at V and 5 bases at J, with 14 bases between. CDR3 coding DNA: TGTGCCAGCAGTTACGCGGTTTGGGGCGGAGATACGCAGTATTTT. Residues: CASSYAVWGGDTQYF.

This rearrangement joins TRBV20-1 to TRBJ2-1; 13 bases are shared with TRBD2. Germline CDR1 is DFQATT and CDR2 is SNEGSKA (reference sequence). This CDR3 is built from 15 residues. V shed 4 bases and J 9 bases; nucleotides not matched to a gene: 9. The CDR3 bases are TGCAGTGCTACAGGACTAGCGGGAGTTCGGGGTGAGCAGTTCTTC. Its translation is CSATGLAGVRGEQFF.

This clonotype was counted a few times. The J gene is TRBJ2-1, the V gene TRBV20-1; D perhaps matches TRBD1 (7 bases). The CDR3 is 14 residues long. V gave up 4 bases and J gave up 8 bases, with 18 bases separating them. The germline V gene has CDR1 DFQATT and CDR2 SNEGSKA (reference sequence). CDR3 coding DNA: TGCAGTGCTACTAGTTCAGGGGGGATTTATGAGCAGTTCTTC. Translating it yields CSATSSGGIYEQFF.

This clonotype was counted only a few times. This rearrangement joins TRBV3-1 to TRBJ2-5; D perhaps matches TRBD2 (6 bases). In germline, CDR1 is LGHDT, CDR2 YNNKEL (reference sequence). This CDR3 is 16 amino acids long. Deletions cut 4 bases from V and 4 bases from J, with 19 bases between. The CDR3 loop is CASSRRDSYWGETQYF. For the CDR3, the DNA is TGTGCCAGCAGCCGCCGGGACTCTTATTGGGGAGAGACCCAGTACTTC.